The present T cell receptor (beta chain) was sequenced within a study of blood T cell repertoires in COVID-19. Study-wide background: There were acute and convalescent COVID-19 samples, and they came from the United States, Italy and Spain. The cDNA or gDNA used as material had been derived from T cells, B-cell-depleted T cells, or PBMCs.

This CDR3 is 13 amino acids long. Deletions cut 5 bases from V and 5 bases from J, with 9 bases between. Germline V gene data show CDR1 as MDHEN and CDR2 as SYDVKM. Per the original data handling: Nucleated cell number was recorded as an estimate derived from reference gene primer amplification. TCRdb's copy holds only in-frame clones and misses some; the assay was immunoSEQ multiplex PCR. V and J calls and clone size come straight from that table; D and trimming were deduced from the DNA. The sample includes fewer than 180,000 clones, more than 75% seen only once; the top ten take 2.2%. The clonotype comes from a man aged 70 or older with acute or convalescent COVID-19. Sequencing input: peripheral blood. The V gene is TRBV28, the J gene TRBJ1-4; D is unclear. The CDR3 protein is CASSVSTNEKLFF. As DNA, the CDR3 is TGTGCCAGCAGTGTCAGTACGAATGAAAAACTGTTTTTT.